The entry below describes one T cell receptor (beta chain). This sample was taken from a study of blood T cell repertoires in COVID-19. On the study more broadly: The United States, Italy and Spain provided the acute and convalescent COVID-19 samples. The cDNA or gDNA used as material had been derived from T cells, B-cell-depleted T cells, or PBMCs.

Authors' processing steps: Amplification with reference gene primers provided the estimates of nucleated cell counts. The assay was immunoSEQ multiplex PCR, and TCRdb's table has in-frame clones only and misses some. V and J calls and clone size are those listed in that table; D and trimming were worked out from the DNA. The sample has roughly 97,000 clones, about 80% seen once. Germline assignment: CDR1 SGHTA and CDR2 FQGNSA. This CDR3 has 14 amino acids. V gave up 5 bases and J gave up 7 bases, with 15 bases separating them. The V gene is TRBV7-2, the J gene TRBJ2-1; tentative D call: TRBD1 (6 bases). The source of this sequence is a woman of 80 years or more with active or convalescent COVID-19. Sequencing was performed on peripheral blood. The CDR3 DNA reads TGTGCCAGCAGCCCCTTCCAGGACAGAAATGAGCAGTTCTTC. Protein sequence: CASSPFQDRNEQFF.